These T cell receptor beta chains were read from a single sample in a study of OX40 agonist ivuxolimab in advanced cancers. The assay was immunoSEQ multiplex PCR, and TCRdb's table has in-frame clones only and misses some. The profile shows 90,000 to 130,000 clones, roughly nine tenths of them singletons. Source: CD4+ or CD8+ T cells sorted from blood, taken in a trial of the OX40 agonist ivuxolimab. The origin of the receptors is an adult with an advanced solid tumor such as melanoma, head and neck, liver or kidney cancer. CDR3s include the opening cysteine and the closing phenylalanine or tryptophan. Each record gives: clone size, CDR3 length, J gene, V gene, D gene, CDR3 protein, CDR3 DNA. D genes are given only for firm matches. The size field is filled for only some rows; it gives once, few, many or a size class.

>few|14|TRBJ1-2|TRBV11-2|TRBD1
CASSPRGGQIGYTF
TGTGCCAGCAGCCCTCGAGGGGGCCAGATTGGCTACACCTTC
>NA|15|TRBJ2-1|TRBV5-4|TRBD1
CASSHTRTGGNEQFF
TGTGCCAGCAGCCACACCCGGACAGGGGGGAATGAGCAGTTCTTC
>NA|16|TRBJ2-1|TRBV11-3|NA
CASSARTGSSYNEQFF
TGTGCCAGCAGCGCAAGGACGGGGAGCTCCTACAATGAGCAGTTCTTC
>once|15|TRBJ1-5|TRBV7-2|TRBD1
CASSLGGAGGQPQHF
TGTGCCAGCAGCTTAGGAGGAGCAGGGGGTCAGCCCCAGCATTTT
>NA|14|TRBJ1-3|TRBV5-6|NA
CASSLGQKRNTIYF
TGTGCCAGCAGCTTAGGACAAAAAAGAAACACCATATATTTT
>NA|14|TRBJ1-1|TRBV29-1|NA
CSVEDLQLNTEAFF
TGCAGCGTTGAAGATCTACAGCTGAACACTGAAGCTTTCTTT
>once|13|TRBJ2-1|TRBV2|NA
CATSGDSYNEQFF
TGTGCCACGTCTGGTGACTCCTACAATGAGCAGTTCTTC
>NA|15|TRBJ2-7|TRBV5-1|NA
CASSWGVRVPYEQYF
TGCGCCAGCAGTTGGGGTGTTCGGGTACCCTACGAGCAGTACTTC
>NA|9|TRBJ2-1|TRBV20-1|NA
CSARDEQFF
TGCAGTGCCAGGGATGAGCAGTTCTTC
>NA|13|TRBJ2-7|TRBV7-8|TRBD1
CASSRGQGDEQYF
TGTGCCAGCAGCCGCGGACAGGGCGACGAGCAGTACTTC
>NA|15|TRBJ1-1|TRBV6-6|TRBD1
CASSYLRDSLPEAFF
TGTGCCAGCAGTTACTTACGGGACAGCCTCCCTGAAGCTTTCTTT
>NA|13|TRBJ1-1|TRBV19|TRBD1
CASSRDRGTEAFF
TGTGCCAGTAGTAGGGACAGGGGGACCGAAGCTTTCTTT
>NA|15|TRBJ1-1|TRBV5-1|NA
CASSLGDGLNTEAFF
TGCGCCAGCAGCTTGGGCGACGGACTGAACACTGAAGCTTTCTTT
>NA|15|TRBJ2-7|TRBV10-3|NA
CAISGGPRFSYEQYF
TGTGCCATCAGCGGAGGACCCCGATTCTCCTACGAGCAGTACTTC
>few|14|TRBJ2-7|TRBV19|NA
CASTRTGSSYEQYF
TGTGCCAGTACCAGGACGGGAAGCTCCTACGAGCAGTACTTC
>NA|16|TRBJ2-1|TRBV5-6|TRBD2
CASSRRTSGSYNEQFF
TGTGCCAGCAGCCGAAGGACTAGCGGGAGCTACAATGAGCAGTTCTTC
>NA|14|TRBJ2-4|TRBV7-8|NA
CASSLAWSKNIQYF
TGTGCCAGCAGCTTAGCTTGGAGCAAAAACATTCAGTACTTC